This T cell receptor (beta chain) appears in the sequencing data of a study of cytomegalovirus exposure and HLA in healthy donors (dated by TCRdb to 2017 to 2019). With regard to the full study: In an earlier analysis of some 610 of the donors, roughly 300 Gb of sequence data and 90 million to 120 million unique TCR beta sequences from 150 million to 200 million T cells were reported. In a later analysis, previously published TCR beta repertoires from some 640 donors were re-analyzed and high-resolution HLA genotyping was added so that TCR occurrence patterns could be studied. About 280 gigabases of sequencing data and around 90 million unique TCR sequences made up an early release that covered 640 HLA-typed donors. Besides the first cohort of some 670 subjects, a separate validation cohort made up of 120 or so different subjects was used. The later analysis used no new phenotypic data to find candidate immune exposures, relying instead on TCR beta sequences and their occurrence across donors. Alongside the repertoire data, information on donor age, sex, ethnicity and CMV serostatus was compiled. Every discovery cohort repertoire had been produced on one sequencing platform. Among the roughly 370 genotyped donors, around 81% belonged to the genetic ancestry cluster associated with self-reported Caucasian donors. A later genetic analysis used genome-wide SNP genotypes for 398 of the 666 donors, treating that subset as a discovery cohort. The study aimed to test whether cataloging public T cell receptors could reveal signatures of past pathogen exposure. To decide whether each TCR beta V gene segment behaved as functional or pseudogenic, an earlier analysis of over 500 of the donors relied on high-throughput TCR beta sequencing. On average, roughly 240,000 unique TCR beta nucleotide sequences were sequenced per donor among 350 to 400 genotyped donors of the cohort, with 15% to 20% of those sequences being non-productive. Several DR-DQ haplotypes were handled as single units for association and clustering, since linkage in the cohort was strong. To predict cytomegalovirus infection status, the study brought together high-throughput TCR immunosequencing, statistical association of individual TCRs with disease status, and machine learning. The number of typed donors differed by locus: 629-630 for A, B, C, DRB1 and DQB1; 522 for DQA1; approximately 600 for DPA1; and some 430 for DPB1. HLA typing covered class I and class II loci at four-digit resolution. The study profiled the T cell repertoires of around 700 subjects by immunosequencing and related them to cytomegalovirus serostatus. Overall results and qualifications from the work: It was suggested by the authors that the approach could potentially be generalized to other disease states and immunological phenotypes. In a later analysis, TCR association rates were found to vary across HLA loci, with the most associated TCRs seen for DRB1 alleles and the fewest for HLA-C alleles. A further reported finding was that TCR beta sequences accurately predicted the HLA-A and HLA-B alleles for most subjects in the first cohort. Roughly 15 rarely observed V segments, including chromosome 9 orphons, were excluded from the earlier analysis of about 500 of the donors because counts were too low. For the cohort, immune exposure information was limited to CMV serostatus. The study gave a list of some 150 TCR beta chains associated with cytomegalovirus. A cluster of highly shared sequence variants was judged likely to be a technical artifact of the sequencing pipeline. When HLA alleles, especially DR and DQ, strongly co-occurred, attributing TCR associations to individual alleles was difficult. Because HLA typing was unavailable for some donors at each locus, only the typed subset was used in association tests. Correlated functional status among segregating V segments might reflect linkage disequilibrium, but an unknown experimental factor could not be ruled out. In a later genetic analysis, a missense DCLRE1C variant was associated with V-gene and J-gene trimming of TCR beta chains, and the association was replicated in an independent cohort. Only TCR beta chains were sequenced in this cohort, and the absence of alpha or paired-chain data limited detectable features. In a later analysis, HLA-associated TCR beta chains showed more clonal expansion and lower generation probabilities than non-associated chains that were equally common. While some public TCRs were present in many individuals, most TCR sequences turned up only very rarely across donors. Some IMGT-functional V segments, including TRBV6-2 and TRBV6-3, could not be distinguished by the 87-base-pair reads and were therefore excluded. In a later analysis, several top co-occurrence clusters were reported to appear linked to parvovirus B19, influenza, CMV and Epstein-Barr virus. The classifier was reported to diagnose cytomegalovirus status with high specificity and sensitivity in both the original cohort and the validation cohort. In an earlier analysis of about 540 of the donors, most TCR beta V segments were observed in productive rearrangements about 87% or about 30% of the time, broadly matching IMGT annotations. A few of the identified cytomegalovirus-associated TCR beta chains were confirmed in vitro to be specific for cytomegalovirus antigens. A later genetic analysis reported fewer N-insertions in productive TCRs among donors in an Asian-associated ancestry cluster than the approximately 670-donor mean. In a later analysis, most CMV-associated TCR beta chains were found to appear HLA-restricted, with HLA associations seemingly driven largely by CMV exposure. At a false discovery rate of 0.05, a later analysis linked under 20,000 TCR beta sequences to specific HLA alleles. Presence/absence analyses assumed roughly uniform sequencing depth across donors, an assumption that may not hold.

As concerns this clone: No cognate antigen has been identified for it. Nothing much larger sits one base from this clone, and base qualities are not available.

The library was produced with the immunoSEQ multiplex PCR assay. For the multiplex PCR, a mixture combining 60 forward primers for TCR Vbeta segments and 13 reverse primers for TCR Jbeta segments was used. Amplification of the CDR3 region of rearranged TCR beta genes was performed with a multiplex PCR assay on genomic DNA. The amplified TCR beta libraries were sequenced on the Illumina HiSeq System as 87-base-pair reads. Concerning the study's data processing: In a later analysis, some 80 million unique TCR beta chains were counted across the 500 to 850 repertoires, and some 10 million of these chains were shared by at least two donors. A nearest-neighbor algorithm error-corrected the raw reads and collapsed the reads into unique sequences, merging closely related sequences to remove PCR and sequencing errors. To assign V, D and J gene segments, CDR3 sequences were aligned to IMGT reference sequences. For a sequence to be retained, a match of at least six nucleotides to both a V gene segment and a J gene segment was required. Rearrangements were called productive when the CDR3 lacked stop codons and stayed in frame with V and J; all others were non-productive. CDR3 was defined by IMGT convention, running from the second conserved V-encoded cysteine to the conserved J-encoded phenylalanine. The earlier analysis of some 580 of the donors excluded any sequence lacking an unambiguous match to a single V gene segment. An earlier analysis of a few hundred of the donors called V segments functional above 56.7% productive rearrangements and segregating when the between-donor standard deviation exceeded 5%. A statistical classification framework was built for diagnosing cytomegalovirus status from the catalog of TCR beta chain sequences. In a later analysis, TCR nucleotide sequences were compared against IMGT/GENE-DB human TR gene sequences so that V and J genes could be assigned. The TCRdist pipeline was used in a later analysis to assign CDR3 sequences and most-parsimonious VDJ recombination scenarios. In a later analysis, every TCR beta chain was defined by the combination of its CDR3 amino acid sequence and its V-gene family, and reads without a unique V-gene family were dropped. In a later analysis, 450 to 600 highly shared, low-generation-probability nucleotide sequences were removed to address suspected cross-contamination and a sequencing artifact. A later analysis calculated a clonal expansion index for each public chain from normalized within-repertoire ranks of inferred template counts. Generation probabilities in a later analysis came from a VDJ recombination model fitted to out-of-frame rearrangements, and those results were checked against IGoR. In a later analysis, TCR-TCR, TCR-HLA and TCR-CMV co-occurrence was scored with hypergeometric tests, and a repertoire-size bias correction was applied to TCR pairs. To estimate false discovery rates, a later analysis permuted the HLA or CMV assignments 20 times. In a later analysis, co-occurring TCRs were grouped with DBSCAN, and TCRdist sequence similarity was added when clustering was performed within HLA-allele-positive subsets. Repertoires with fewer than 30,000 or more than 120,000 public chains, plus five repertoires with anomalous nucleotide sharing, were excluded from co-occurrence clustering. Imported from immuneACCESS, the table was reduced by TCRdb to in-frame sequences with V and J called. These copies leave out some clones; in studies compared against another copy, an unresolved V gene accounts for under half, and the cause of the remainder is not known. V, J and clone size are those of that table, while D and trimming were read from the DNA. The sample includes approximately 180,000 clones, with over 70% observed a single time. About 3.8% of the sample comes from the top ten.

The CDR1 and CDR2 encoded by the germline V gene are SGHDT and YYEEEE. V is reduced by 0 bases and J by 2 bases, leaving a spacing of 9 bases between them. The CDR3 goes from the cysteine to the phenylalanine over 15 residues. Left in the record is the CDR3 DNA by itself, 45 bases read in frame from the first base. The cohort was made up of approximately 670 healthy bone marrow donors. Cohort members were all nominally healthy when sampled, although unrecorded immune exposures were likely present. The donor was CMV seropositive and belonged to the group of 270 or so seropositive cohort members. A peripheral blood sample was provided by each donor, and peripheral blood mononuclear cells were used for TCR beta sequencing. The Qiagen DNeasy Blood Extraction Kit was used to extract genomic DNA from the blood cell samples.

The V and J genes are TRBV5-6 and TRBJ2-1, with a weak D call of TRBD2 (6 bases match). The TCR originated in a woman aged 55-70 years in good health and CMV-seropositive. Sequenced input: PBMCs. The CDR3 region reads CASSLVGGTYNEQFF. The sequence in DNA is TGTGCCAGCAGCTTGGTTGGCGGGACCTACAATGAGCAGTTCTTC.